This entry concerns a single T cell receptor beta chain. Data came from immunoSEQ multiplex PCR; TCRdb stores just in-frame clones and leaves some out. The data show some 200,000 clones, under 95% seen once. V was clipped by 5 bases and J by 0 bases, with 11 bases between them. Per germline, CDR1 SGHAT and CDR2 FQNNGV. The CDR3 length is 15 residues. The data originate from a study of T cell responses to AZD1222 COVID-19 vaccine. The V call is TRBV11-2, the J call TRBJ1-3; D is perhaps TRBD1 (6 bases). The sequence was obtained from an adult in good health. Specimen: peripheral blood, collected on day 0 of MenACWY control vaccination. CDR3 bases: TGTGCCAGCAGCCCCCTCAGGGGCTCTGGAAACACCATATATTTT. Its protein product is CASSPLRGSGNTIYF.